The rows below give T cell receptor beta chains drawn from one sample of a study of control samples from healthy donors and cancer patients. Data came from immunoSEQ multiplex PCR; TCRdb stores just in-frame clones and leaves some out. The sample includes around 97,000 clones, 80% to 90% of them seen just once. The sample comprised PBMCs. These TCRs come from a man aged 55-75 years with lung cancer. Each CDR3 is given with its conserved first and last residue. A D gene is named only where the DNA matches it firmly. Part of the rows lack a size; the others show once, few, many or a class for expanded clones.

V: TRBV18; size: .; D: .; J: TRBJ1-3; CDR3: CASSSSQGLSGNTIYF; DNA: TGTGCCAGCTCATCCTCTCAGGGCCTCTCTGGAAACACCATATATTTT
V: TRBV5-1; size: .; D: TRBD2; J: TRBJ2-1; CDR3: CASSFVIAGDNEQFF; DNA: TGCGCCAGCAGCTTCGTTATAGCGGGGGACAATGAGCAGTTCTTC
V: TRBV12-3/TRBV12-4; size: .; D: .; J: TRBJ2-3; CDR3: CASSFKDTQYF; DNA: TGTGCCAGCAGTTTTAAGGATACGCAGTATTTT
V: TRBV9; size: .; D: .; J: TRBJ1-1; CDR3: CASSPSGGLVVNTEAFF; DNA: TGTGCCAGCAGCCCCAGTGGGGGGTTGGTTGTGAACACTGAAGCTTTCTTT
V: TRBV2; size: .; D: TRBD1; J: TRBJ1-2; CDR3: CASSVRQGVGTF; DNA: TGTGCCAGCAGTGTTAGACAGGGAGTAGGGACCTTC
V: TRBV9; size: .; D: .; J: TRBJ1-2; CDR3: CASSVVQGGDGYTF; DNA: TGTGCCAGCAGCGTAGTCCAAGGGGGAGATGGCTACACCTTC
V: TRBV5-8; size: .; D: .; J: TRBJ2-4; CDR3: CASISEGAAKNIQYF; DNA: TGTGCCAGCATCAGCGAGGGCGCAGCCAAAAACATTCAGTACTTC
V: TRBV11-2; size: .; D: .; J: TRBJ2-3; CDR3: CASSFNNLPGDTQYF; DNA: TGTGCCAGCAGCTTTAATAATCTCCCCGGGGATACGCAGTATTTT
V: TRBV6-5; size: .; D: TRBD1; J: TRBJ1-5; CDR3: CASRPKARGNQPQHF; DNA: TGTGCCAGCAGGCCCAAAGCCAGGGGGAATCAGCCCCAGCATTTT
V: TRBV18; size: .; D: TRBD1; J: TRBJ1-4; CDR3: CASSPRIDRGEKLFF; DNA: TGTGCCAGCTCACCACGAATTGACAGGGGTGAAAAACTGTTTTTT
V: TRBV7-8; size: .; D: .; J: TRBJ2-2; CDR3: CASSLAGLAGGELFF; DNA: TGTGCCAGCAGCTTAGCGGGGTTAGCAGGCGGGGAGCTGTTTTTT
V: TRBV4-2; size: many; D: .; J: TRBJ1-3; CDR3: CASSQESRAGNTIYF; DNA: TGTGCCAGCAGCCAGGAGTCTAGGGCTGGAAACACCATATATTTT
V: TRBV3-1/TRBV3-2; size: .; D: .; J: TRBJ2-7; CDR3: CASSQAGAPEQYF; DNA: TGTGCCAGCAGCCAGGCGGGGGCCCCCGAGCAGTACTTC
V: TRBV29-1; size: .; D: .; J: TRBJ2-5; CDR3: CSVEEVTRETQYF; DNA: TGCAGCGTTGAAGAAGTCACGAGGGAGACCCAGTACTTC
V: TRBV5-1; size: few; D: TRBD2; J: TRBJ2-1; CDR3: CASSLGPRGGTYNEQFF; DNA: TGCGCCAGCAGCTTGGGGCCTCGCGGGGGAACCTACAATGAGCAGTTCTTC
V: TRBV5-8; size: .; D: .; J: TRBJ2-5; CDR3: CASSFRAVQETQYF; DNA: TGTGCCAGCAGCTTTCGGGCGGTGCAAGAGACCCAGTACTTC
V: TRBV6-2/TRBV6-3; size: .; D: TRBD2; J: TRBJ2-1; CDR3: CASSHPTSGRNNEQFF; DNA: TGTGCCAGCAGCCACCCAACTAGCGGGAGGAACAATGAGCAGTTCTTC
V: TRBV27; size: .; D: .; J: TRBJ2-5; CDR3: CASSSRVTWRGTVQETQYF; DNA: TGTGCCAGCAGTTCTAGGGTGACTTGGCGGGGGACAGTACAAGAGACCCAGTACTTC
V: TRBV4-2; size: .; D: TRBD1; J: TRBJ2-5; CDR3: CASSQDYGTEETQYF; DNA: TGTGCCAGCAGCCAAGACTATGGGACAGAAGAGACCCAGTACTTC
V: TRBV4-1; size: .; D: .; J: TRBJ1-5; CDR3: CASSQGGSNQPQHF; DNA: TGCGCCAGCAGCCAAGGTGGGAGCAATCAGCCCCAGCATTTT
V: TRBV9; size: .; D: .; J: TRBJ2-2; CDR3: CASSVGGPGELFF; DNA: TGTGCCAGCAGCGTAGGGGGTCCCGGGGAGCTGTTTTTT
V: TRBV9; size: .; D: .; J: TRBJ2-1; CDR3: CASSVILNEQFF; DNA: TGTGCCAGCAGCGTAATATTGAATGAGCAGTTCTTC
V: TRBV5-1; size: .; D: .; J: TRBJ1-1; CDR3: CASSLTALNPAFF; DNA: TGCGCCAGCAGCTTGACGGCCCTTAATCCAGCTTTCTTT
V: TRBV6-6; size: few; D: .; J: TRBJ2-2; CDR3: CASRTGGRTGELFF; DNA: TGTGCCAGCAGGACCGGGGGGCGCACCGGGGAGCTGTTTTTT
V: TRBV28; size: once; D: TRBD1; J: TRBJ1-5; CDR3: CASSFPDRDNQPQHF; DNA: TGTGCCAGCAGTTTCCCGGACAGGGACAATCAGCCCCAGCATTTT
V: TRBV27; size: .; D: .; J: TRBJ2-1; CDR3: CASSPRAYGAGNEQFF; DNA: TGTGCCAGCAGCCCCCGCGCCTACGGGGCCGGGAATGAGCAGTTCTTC